This T cell receptor beta chain was captured by sequencing in a study of blood T cell repertoires in COVID-19. Germline V gene sequence: CDR1 SEHNR, CDR2 FQNEAQ (reference sequence). The CDR3 contains 14 residues. The ends were cut back, 3 bases at V and 1 base at J, with 9 bases in the middle. Here immunoSEQ multiplex PCR was the method, and the copy in TCRdb shows in-frame clones only, minus some. The sample carries over 150,000 clones, more than 75% recorded once. This chain links TRBV7-9 with TRBJ1-1; D gene uncertain. What was sequenced was peripheral blood. The clonotype comes from a man between 40 and 49 years old with acute or convalescent COVID-19. The CDR3 nucleotides read TGTGCCAGCAGCTTTCGCGATACGAACACTGAAGCTTTCTTT. This codes for CASSFRDTNTEAFF.